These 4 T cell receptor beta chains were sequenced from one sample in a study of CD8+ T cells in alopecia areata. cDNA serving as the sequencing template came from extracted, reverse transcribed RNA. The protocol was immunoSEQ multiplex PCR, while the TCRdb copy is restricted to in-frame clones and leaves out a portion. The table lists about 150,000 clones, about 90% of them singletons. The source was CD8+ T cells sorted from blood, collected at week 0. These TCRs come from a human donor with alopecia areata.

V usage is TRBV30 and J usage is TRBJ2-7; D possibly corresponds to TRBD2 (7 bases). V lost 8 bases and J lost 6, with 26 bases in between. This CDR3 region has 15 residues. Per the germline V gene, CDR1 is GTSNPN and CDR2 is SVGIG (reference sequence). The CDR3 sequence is CAGRGGERLGSEQYF. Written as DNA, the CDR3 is TGTGCCGGACGAGGGGGGGAGCGACTTGGAAGCGAGCAGTACTTC.

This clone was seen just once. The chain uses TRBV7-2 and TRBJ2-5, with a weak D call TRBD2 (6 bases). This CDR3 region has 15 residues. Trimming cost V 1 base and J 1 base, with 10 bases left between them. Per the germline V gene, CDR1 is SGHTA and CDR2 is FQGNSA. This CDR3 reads CASSLGLALQETQYF. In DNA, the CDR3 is TGTGCCAGCAGCTTAGGCCTAGCGCTCCAAGAGACCCAGTACTTC.

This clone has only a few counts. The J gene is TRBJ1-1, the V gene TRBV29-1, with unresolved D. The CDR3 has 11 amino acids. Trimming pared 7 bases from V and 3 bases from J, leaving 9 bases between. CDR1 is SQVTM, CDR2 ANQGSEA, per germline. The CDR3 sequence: CSAESYTEAFF. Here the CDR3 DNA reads TGCAGCGCCGAATCCTACACTGAAGCTTTCTTT.

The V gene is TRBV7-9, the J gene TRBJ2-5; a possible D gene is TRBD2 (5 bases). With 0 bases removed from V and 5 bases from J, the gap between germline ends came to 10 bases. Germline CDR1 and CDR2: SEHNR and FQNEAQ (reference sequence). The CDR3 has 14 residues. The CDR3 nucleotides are TGTGCCAGCAGCTTAGCGGGAGTAACCGAGACCCAGTACTTC. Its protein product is CASSLAGVTETQYF. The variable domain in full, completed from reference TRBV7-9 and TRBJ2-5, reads DTGVSQNPRHKITKRGQNVTFRCDPISEHNRLYWYRQTLGQGPEFLTYFQNEAQLEKSRLLSDRFSAERPKGSFSTLEIQRTEQGDSAMYLCASSLAGVTETQYFGPGTRLLVL.